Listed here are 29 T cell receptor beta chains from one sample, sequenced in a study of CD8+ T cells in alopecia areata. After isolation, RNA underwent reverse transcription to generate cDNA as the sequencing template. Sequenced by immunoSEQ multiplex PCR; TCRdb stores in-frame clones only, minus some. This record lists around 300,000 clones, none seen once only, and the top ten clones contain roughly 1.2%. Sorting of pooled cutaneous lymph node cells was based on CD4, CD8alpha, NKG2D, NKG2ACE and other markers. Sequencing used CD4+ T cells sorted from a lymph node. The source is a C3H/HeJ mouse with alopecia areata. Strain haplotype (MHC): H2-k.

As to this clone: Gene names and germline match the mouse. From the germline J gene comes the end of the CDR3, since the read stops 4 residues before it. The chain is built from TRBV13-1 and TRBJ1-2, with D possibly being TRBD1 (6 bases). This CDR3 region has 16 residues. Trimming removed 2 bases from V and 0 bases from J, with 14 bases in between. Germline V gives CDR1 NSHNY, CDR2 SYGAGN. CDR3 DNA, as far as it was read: TGTGCCAGCAGTGAAGCCGCCGGACAGACAAACTCC. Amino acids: CASSEAAGQTNS. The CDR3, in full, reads CASSEAAGQTNSDYTF.

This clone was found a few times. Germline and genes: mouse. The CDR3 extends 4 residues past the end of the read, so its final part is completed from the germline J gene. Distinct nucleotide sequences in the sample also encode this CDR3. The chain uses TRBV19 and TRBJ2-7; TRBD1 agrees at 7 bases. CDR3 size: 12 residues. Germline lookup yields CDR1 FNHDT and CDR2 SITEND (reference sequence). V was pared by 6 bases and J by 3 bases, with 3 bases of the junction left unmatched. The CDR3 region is CASKGQFYEQYF. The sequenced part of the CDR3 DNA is TGTGCCAGCAAGGGACAGTTCTAT.

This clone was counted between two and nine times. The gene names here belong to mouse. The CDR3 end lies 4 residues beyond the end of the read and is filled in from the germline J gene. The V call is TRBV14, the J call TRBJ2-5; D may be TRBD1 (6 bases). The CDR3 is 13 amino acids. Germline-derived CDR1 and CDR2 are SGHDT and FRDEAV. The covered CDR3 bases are TGTGCCAGCAGTCTCCGGACAGAAGAC. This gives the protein CASSLRTED. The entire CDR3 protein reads CASSLRTEDTQYF.

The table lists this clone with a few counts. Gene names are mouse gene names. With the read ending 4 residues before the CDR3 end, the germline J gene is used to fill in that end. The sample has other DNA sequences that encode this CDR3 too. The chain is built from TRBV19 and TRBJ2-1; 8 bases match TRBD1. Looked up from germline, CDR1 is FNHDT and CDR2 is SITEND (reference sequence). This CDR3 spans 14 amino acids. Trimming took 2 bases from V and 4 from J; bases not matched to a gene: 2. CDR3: CASSIQGAYAEQFF. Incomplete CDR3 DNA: TGTGCCAGCAGTATTCAGGGGGCATATGCT.

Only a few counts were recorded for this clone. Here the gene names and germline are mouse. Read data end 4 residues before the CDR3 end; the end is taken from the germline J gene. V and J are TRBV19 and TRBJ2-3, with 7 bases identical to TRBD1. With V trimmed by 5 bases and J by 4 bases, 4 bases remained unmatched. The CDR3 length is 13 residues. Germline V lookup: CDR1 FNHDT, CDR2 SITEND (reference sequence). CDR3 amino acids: CASRQGISETLYF. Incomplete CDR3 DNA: TGTGCCAGCAGACAGGGGATCTCAGAA.

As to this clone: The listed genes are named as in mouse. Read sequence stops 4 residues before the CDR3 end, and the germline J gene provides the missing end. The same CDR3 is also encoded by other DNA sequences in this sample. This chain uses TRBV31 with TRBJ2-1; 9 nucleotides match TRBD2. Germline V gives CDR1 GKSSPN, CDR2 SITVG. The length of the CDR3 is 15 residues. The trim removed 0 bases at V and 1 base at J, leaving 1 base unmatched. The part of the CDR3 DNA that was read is TGTGCCTGGAGTCTCTGGGGGGGAAACTATGCT. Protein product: CAWSLWGGNYA. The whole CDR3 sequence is CAWSLWGGNYAEQFF.

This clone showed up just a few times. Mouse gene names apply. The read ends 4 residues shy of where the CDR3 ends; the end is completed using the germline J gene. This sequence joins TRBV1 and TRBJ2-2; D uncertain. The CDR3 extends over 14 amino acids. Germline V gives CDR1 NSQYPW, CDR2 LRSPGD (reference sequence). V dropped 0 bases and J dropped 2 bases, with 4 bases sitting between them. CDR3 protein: CTCSADWNTGQLYF. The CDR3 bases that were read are TGCACCTGCAGTGCAGATTGGAACACCGGG.

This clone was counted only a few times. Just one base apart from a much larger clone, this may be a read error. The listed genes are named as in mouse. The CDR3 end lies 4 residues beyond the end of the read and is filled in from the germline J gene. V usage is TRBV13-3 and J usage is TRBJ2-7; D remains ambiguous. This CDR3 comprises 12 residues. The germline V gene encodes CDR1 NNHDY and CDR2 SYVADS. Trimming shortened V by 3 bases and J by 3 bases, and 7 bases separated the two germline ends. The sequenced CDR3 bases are TGTGCCAGCAGTGCTGACAACTAT. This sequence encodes CASSADNY. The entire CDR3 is CASSADNYEQYF.

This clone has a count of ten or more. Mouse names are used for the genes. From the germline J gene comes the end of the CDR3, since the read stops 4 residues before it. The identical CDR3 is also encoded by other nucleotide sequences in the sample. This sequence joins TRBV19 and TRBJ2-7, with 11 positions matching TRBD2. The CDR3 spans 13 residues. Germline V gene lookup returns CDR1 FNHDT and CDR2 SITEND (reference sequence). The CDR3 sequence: CASSRTGGYEQYF. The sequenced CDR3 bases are TGTGCCAGCAGTCGGACTGGGGGGTAT.

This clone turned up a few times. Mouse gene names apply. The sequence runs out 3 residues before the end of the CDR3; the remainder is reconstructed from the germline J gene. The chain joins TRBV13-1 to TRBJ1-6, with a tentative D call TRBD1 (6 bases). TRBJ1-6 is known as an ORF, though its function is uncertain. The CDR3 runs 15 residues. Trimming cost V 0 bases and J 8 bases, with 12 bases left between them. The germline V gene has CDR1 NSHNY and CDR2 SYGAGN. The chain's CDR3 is CASSDAWGADSPLYF. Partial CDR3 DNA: TGTGCCAGCAGTGATGCCTGGGGGGCTGATTCGCCC.

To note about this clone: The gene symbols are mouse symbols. CDR3 loop: CASARLGDQDTQYF. The CDR3 bases that were read are TGTGCTAGCGCCCGACTGGGGGACCAAGAC. V gene TRBV29 combines with J gene TRBJ2-5, with TRBD2 identical over 9 bases. The CDR3 is cut off 4 residues early in the read; its end comes from the germline J gene. Looked up from germline, CDR1 is MSHET and CDR2 is SYDVDS. V was pared by 8 bases and J by 1 base, with 4 bases of the junction left unmatched. CDR3 length: 14 residues.

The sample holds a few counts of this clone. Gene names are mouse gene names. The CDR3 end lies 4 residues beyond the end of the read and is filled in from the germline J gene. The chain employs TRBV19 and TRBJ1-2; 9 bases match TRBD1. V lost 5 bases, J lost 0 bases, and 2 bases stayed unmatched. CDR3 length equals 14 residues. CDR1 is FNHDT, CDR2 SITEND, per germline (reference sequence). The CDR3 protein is CASRTGGSNSDYTF. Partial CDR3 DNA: TGTGCCAGCAGGACAGGGGGGTCAAACTCC.

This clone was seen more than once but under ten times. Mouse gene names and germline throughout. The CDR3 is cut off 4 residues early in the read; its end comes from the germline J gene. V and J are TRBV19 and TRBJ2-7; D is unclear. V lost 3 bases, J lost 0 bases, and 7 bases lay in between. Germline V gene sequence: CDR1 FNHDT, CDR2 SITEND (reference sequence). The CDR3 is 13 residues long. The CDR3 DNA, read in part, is TGTGCCAGCAGTAAAACTGACTCCTAT. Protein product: CASSKTDSY. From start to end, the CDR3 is CASSKTDSYEQYF.

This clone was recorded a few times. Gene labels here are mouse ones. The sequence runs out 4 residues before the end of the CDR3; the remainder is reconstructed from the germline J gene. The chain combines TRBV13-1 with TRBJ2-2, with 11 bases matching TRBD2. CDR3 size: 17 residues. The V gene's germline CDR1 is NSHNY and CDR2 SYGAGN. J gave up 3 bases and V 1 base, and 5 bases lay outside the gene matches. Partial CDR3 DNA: TGTGCCAGCAGTGATCGGACTGGGGGGATCTACACCGGG. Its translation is CASSDRTGGIYTG. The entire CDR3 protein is CASSDRTGGIYTGQLYF.

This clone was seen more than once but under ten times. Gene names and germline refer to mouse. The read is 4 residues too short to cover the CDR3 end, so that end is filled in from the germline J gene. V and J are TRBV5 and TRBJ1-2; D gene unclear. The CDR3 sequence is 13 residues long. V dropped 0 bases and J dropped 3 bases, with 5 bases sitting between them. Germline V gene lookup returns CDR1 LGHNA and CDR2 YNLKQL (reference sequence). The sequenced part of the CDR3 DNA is TGTGCCAGCAGCCAAGATCTGGACTCC. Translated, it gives CASSQDLDS. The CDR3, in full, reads CASSQDLDSDYTF.

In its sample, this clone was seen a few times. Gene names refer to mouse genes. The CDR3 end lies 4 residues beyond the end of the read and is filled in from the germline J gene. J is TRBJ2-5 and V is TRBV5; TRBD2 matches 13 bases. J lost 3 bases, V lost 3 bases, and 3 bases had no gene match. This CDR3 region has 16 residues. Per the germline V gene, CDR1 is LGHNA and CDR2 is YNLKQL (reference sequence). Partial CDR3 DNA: TGTGCCAGCAGCCAGCAGGGACTGGGGGGGCAAGAC. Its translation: CASSQQGLGGQD. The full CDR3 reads CASSQQGLGGQDTQYF.

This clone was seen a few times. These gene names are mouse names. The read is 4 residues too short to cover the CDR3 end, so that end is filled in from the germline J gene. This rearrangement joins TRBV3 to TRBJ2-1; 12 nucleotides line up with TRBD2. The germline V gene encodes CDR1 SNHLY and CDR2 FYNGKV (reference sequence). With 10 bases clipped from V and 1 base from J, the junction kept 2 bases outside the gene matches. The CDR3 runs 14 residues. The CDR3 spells CAKDWGGNYAEQFF. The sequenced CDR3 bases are TGTGCCAAGGACTGGGGGGGGAACTATGCT.

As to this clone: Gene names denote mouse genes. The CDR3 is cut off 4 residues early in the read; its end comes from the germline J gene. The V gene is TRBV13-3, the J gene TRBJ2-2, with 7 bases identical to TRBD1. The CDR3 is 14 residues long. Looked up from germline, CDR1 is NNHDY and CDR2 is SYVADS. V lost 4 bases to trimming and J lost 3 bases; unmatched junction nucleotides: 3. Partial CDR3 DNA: TGTGCCAGCAGTACAGGGGTGGACACCGGG. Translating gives CASSTGVDTG. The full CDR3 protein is CASSTGVDTGQLYF. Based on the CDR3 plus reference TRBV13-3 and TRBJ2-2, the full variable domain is EAAVTQSPRSKVAVTGGKVTLSCHQTNNHDYMYWYRQDTGHGLRLIHYSYVADSTEKGDIPDGYKASRPSQENFSLILELASLSQTAVYFCASSTGVDTGQLYFGEGSKLTVL.

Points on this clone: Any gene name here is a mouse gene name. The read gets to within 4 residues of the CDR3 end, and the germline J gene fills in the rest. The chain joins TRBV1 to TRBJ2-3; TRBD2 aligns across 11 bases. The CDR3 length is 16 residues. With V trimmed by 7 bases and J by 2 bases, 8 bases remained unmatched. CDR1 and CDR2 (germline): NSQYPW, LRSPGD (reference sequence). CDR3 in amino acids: CTCTHWGGADAETLYF. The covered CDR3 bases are TGCACCTGCACCCACTGGGGGGGCGCTGATGCAGAA.

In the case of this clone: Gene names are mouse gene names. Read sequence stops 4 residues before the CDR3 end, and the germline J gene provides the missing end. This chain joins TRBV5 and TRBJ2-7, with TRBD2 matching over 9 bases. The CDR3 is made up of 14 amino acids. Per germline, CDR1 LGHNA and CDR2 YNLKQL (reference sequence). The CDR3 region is CASSTTGGGYEQYF. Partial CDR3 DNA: TGTGCCAGCAGCACGACTGGGGGCGGGTAT.

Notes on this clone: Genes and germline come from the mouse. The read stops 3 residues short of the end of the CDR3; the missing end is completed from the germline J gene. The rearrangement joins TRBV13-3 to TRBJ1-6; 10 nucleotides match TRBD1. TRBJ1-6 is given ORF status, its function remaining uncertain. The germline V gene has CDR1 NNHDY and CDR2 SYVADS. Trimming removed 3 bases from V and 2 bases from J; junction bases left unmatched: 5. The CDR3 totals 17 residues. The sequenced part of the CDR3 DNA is TGTGCCAGCAGTGCGGGACAGGGGACCCCCTATAATTCGCCC. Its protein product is CASSAGQGTPYNSP. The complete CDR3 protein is CASSAGQGTPYNSPLYF.

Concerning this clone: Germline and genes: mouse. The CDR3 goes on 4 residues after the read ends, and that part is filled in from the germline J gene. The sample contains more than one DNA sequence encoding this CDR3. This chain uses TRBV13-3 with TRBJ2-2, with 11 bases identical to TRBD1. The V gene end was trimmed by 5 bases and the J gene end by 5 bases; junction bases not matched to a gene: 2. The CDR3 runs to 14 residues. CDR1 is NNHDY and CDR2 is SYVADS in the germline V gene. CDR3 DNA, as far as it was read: TGTGCCAGCAGGGACAGGGGGCTAACCGGG. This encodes CASRDRGLTG. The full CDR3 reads CASRDRGLTGQLYF.

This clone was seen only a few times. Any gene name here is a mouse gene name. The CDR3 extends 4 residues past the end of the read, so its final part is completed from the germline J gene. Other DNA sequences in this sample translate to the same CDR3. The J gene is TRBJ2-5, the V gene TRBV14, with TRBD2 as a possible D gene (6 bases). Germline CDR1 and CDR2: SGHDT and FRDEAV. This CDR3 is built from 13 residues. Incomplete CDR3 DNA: TGTGCCAGCAGCCTCGGGGGGAGAGAC. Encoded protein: CASSLGGRD. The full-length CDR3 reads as CASSLGGRDTQYF. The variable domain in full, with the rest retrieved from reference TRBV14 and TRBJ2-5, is EAGVTQSPRYAVLQEGQAVSFWCDPISGHDTLYWYQQPRDQGPQLLVYFRDEAVIDNSQLPSDRFSAVRPKGTNSTLKIQSAKQGDTATYLCASSLGGRDTQYFGPGTRLLVL.

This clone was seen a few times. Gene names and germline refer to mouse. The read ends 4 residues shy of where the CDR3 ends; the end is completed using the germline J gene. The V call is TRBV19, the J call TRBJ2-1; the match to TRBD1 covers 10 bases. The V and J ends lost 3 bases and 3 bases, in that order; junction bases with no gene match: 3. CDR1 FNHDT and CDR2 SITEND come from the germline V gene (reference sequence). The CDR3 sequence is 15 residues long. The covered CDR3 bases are TGTGCCAGCAGTACCGGGACAGGGGCCTATGCT. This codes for CASSTGTGAYA. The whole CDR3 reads CASSTGTGAYAEQFF.

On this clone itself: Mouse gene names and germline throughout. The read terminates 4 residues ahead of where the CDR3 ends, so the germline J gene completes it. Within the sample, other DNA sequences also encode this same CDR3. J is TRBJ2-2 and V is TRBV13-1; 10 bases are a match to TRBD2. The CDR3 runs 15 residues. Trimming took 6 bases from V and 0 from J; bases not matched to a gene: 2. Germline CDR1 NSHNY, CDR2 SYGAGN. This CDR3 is CASKTGGANTGQLYF. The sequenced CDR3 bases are TGTGCCAGCAAAACTGGGGGGGCAAACACCGGG.

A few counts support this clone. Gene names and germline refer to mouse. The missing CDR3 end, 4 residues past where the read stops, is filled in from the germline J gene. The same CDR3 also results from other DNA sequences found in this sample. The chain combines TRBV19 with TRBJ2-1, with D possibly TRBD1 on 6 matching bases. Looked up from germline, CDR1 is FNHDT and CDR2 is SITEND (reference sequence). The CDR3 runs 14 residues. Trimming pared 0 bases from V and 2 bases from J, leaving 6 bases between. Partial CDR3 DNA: TGTGCCAGCAGTATAGAGGGGGACTATGCT. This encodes CASSIEGDYA. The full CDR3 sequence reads CASSIEGDYAEQFF.

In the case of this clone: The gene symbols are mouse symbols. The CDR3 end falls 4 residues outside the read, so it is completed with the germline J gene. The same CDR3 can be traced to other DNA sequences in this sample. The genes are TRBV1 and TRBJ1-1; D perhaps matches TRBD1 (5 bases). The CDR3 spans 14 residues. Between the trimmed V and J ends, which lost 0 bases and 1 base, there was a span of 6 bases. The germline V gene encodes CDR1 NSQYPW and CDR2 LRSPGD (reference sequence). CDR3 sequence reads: CTCSADGGNTEVFF. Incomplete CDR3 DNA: TGCACCTGCAGTGCAGATGGGGGGAACACA.

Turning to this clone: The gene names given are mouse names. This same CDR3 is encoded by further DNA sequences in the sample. The CDR3 sequence is CASSQPGLGSYEQYF. The CDR3 bases that were read are TGTGCCAGCAGCCAACCGGGACTGGGGTCCTAT. The chain carries TRBV5 and TRBJ2-7; TRBD2 matches 10 bases. The CDR3 end is not reached by the read, which stops 4 residues before it; the germline J gene fills it in. CDR3 length: 15 residues. Germline loops: CDR1 LGHNA, CDR2 YNLKQL (reference sequence). After removal of 2 bases from V and 1 base from J, the junction contained 2 bases not matched to a gene.

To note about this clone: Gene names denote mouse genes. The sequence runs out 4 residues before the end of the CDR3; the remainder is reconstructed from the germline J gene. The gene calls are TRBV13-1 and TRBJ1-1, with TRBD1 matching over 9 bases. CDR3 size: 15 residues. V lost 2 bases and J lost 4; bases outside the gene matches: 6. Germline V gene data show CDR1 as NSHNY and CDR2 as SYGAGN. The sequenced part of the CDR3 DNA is TGTGCCAGCAGTGAGGACAGGGGAAGGACCACA. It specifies CASSEDRGRTT. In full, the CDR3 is CASSEDRGRTTEVFF.